The source of this T cell receptor beta chain is a study of T-cell reconstitution after alpha-beta-depleted transplantation in children. Study-level points and caveats: In patients about two months after transplant, alpha-beta T cells reportedly arose from several hundred expanded graft clones. The origin of high day-60 TCRbeta diversity in some patients lay in surviving recipient T cells and thymic progenitors. Once a year had passed after transplant, T-cell counts and diversity came mostly from newly produced T cells.

Unique molecular identifiers were incorporated during preparation of the TCRbeta library. TCRdb reanalysed the PCR reads using MiXCR and keeps one entry per CDR3 protein. The sample lists some 600,000 distinct CDR3 sequences; roughly 13% were seen once. This clonotype has ten or more counts. Its specificity is not known. The clonotype comes from a male patient younger than 18 who had a stem cell transplant for acute myeloid leukemia, so the T cells may come from the graft donor. The sequences come from PBMCs, mostly from graft donor cells, collected 360 days after TCRalphabeta/CD19-depleted stem cell transplant.

CDR3 DNA: TGTGCCAGCAGGCGGACAGGGGTGGGTTTCAATGAGCAGTTCTTC. Its protein product is CASRRTGVGFNEQFF. The chain links TRBV3-1 to TRBJ2-1; 9 nucleotides line up with TRBD1. The CDR3 runs 15 residues. The germline CDR1 and CDR2 sequences are LGHDT and YNNKEL (reference sequence). After removal of 6 bases from V and 6 bases from J, the junction contained 9 bases not matched to a gene.